This TCR beta chain comes out of a study of siplizumab effects on memory and regulatory T cells. Study-level points and caveats: Siplizumab significantly brought down the alloreactive sequences that trace back to unstimulated CD4+ memory cells. The diversity of naive T cells seemed greater than that of memory cells, and their alloresponse contribution seemed major.

The CDR3 is 11 amino acids. Trimming took 5 bases from V and 5 from J, leaving 4 bases between them. Germline V gene sequence: CDR1 SNHLY, CDR2 FYNNEI. About 100,000 TCR templates underwent assay in each sample. Profiling relied on immunoSEQ multiplex PCR, and the TCRdb table lists in-frame clones only, not all of them. The sample has about 100,000 clones; less than 95% are singletons. Comments on this clone: Antigen: not known.

Sequenced material: non-Treg CD4+ T cells sorted from blood. The rearrangement links TRBV2 to TRBJ2-1; the D is unclear. The receptor was derived from a human donor in good health. The CDR3 region is CASSMHNEQFF. CDR3 bases: TGTGCCAGCAGTATGCACAATGAGCAGTTCTTC. Full variable domain (missing parts from reference TRBV2 and TRBJ2-1): EPEVTQTPSHQVTQMGQEVILRCVPISNHLYFYWYRQILGQKVEFLVSFYNNEISEKSEIFDDQFSVERPDGSNFTLKIRSTKLEDSAMYFCASSMHNEQFFGPGTRLTVL.